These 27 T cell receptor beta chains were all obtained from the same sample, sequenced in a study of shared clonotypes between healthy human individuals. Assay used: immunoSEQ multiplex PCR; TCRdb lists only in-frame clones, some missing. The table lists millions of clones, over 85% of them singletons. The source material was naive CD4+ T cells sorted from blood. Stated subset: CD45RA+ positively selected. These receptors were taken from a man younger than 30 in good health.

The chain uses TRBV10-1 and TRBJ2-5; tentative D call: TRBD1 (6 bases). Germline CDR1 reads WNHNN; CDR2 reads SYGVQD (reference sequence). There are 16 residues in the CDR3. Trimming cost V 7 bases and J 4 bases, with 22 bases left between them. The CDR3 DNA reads TGCGCCAGCACCAAGGGTGGCAGGGGCTGGAGAGAGACCCAGTACTTC. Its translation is CASTKGGRGWRETQYF.

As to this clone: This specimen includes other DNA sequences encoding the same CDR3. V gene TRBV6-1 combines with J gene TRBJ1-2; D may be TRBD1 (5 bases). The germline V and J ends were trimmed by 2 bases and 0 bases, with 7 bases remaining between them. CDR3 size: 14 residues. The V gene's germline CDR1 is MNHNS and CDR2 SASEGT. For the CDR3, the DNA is TGTGCCAGCAGTGAATCACAGGCTAACTATGGCTACACCTTC. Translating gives CASSESQANYGYTF.

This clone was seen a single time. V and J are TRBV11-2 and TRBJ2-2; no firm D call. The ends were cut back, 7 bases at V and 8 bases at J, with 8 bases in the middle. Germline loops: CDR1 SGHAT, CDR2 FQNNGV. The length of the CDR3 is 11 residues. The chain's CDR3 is CASTLPGELFF. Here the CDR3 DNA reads TGTGCCAGCACCCTTCCGGGGGAGCTGTTTTTT.

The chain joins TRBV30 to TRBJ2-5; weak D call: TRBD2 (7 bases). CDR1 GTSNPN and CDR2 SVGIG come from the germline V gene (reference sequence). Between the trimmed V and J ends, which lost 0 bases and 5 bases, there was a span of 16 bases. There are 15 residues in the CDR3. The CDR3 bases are TGTGCCTGGAGTGTACTGGGGGGGGCGCGGGAGACCCAGTACTTC. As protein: CAWSVLGGARETQYF.

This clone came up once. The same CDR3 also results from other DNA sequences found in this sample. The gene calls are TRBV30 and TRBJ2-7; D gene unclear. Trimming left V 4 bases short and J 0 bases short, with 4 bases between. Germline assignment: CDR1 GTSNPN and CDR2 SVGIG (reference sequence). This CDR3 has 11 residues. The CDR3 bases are TGTGCCTGGATGGGCTCCTACGAGCAGTACTTC. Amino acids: CAWMGSYEQYF.

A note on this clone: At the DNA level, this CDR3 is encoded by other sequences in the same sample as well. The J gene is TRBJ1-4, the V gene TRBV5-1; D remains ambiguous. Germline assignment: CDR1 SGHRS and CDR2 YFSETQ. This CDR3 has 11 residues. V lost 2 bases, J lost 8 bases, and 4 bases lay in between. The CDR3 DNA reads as TGCGCCAGCAGCTTAGGAGAAAAACTGTTTTTT. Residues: CASSLGEKLFF.

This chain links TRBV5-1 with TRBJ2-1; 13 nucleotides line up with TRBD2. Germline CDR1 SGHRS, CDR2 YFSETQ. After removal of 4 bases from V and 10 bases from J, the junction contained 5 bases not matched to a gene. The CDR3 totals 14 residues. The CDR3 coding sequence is TGCGCCAGCAGCGGCGGACTAGCGGGAGAAGAGCAGTTCTTC. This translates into CASSGGLAGEEQFF. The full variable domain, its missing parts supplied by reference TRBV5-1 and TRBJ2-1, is KAGVTQTPRYLIKTRGQQVTLSCSPISGHRSVSWYQQTPGQGLQFLFEYFSETQRNKGNFPGRFSGRQFSNSRSEMNVSTLELGDSALYLCASSGGLAGEEQFFGPGTRLTVL.

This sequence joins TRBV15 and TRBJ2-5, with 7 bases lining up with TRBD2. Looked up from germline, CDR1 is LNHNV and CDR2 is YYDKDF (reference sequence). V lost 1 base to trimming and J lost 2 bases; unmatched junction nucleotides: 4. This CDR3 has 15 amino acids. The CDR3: CATSRGEAGQETQYF. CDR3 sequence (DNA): TGTGCCACCAGCAGAGGGGAAGCGGGGCAAGAGACCCAGTACTTC. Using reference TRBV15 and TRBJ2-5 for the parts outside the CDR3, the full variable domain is DAMVIQNPRYQVTQFGKPVTLSCSQTLNHNVMYWYQQKSSQAPKLLFHYYDKDFNNEADTPDNFQSRRPNTSFCFLDIRSPGLGDTAMYLCATSRGEAGQETQYFGPGTRLLVL.

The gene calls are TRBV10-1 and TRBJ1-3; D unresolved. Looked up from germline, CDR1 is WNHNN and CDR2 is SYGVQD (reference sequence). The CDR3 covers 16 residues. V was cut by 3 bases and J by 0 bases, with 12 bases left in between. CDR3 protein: CASSDKTAYSGNTIYF. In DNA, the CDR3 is TGCGCCAGCAGTGATAAGACGGCCTACTCTGGAAACACCATATATTTT.

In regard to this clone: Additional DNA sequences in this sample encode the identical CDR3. The CDR3 bases are TGTGCCAGCAGCCTAAGACAGGGAGGGAATTCACCCCTCCACTTT. It codes for CASSLRQGGNSPLHF. The chain joins TRBV7-2 to TRBJ1-6, with 7 bases that match TRBD1. Germline V CDR1 and CDR2: SGHTA, FQGNSA. The V and J ends lost 5 bases and 7 bases, in that order; junction bases with no gene match: 8. The CDR3 consists of 15 residues.

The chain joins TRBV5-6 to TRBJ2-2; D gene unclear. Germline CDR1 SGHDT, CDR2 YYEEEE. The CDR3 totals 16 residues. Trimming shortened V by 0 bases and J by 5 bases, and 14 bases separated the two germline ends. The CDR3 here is CASSLEPGFSTGELFF. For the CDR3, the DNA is TGTGCCAGCAGCTTGGAGCCCGGGTTTTCTACCGGGGAGCTGTTTTTT. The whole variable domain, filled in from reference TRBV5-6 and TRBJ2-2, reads DAGVTQSPTHLIKTRGQQVTLRCSPKSGHDTVSWYQQALGQGPQFIFQYYEEEERQRGNFPDRFSGHQFPNYSSELNVNALLLGDSALYLCASSLEPGFSTGELFFGEGSRLTVL.

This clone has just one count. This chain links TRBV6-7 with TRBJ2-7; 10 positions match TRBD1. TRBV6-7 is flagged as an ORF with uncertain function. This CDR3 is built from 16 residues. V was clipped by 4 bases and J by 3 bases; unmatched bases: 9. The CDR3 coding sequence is TGTGCCAGCAGTTCCCGCCGGGACAGGGGATACTACGAGCAGTACTTC. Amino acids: CASSSRRDRGYYEQYF.

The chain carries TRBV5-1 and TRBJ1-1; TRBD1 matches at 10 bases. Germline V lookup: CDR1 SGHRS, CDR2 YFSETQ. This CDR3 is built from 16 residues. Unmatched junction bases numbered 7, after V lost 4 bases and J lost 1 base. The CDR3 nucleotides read TGCGCCAGCAGCCGGGGGACAGGGGTGCCGAACACTGAAGCTTTCTTT. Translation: CASSRGTGVPNTEAFF.

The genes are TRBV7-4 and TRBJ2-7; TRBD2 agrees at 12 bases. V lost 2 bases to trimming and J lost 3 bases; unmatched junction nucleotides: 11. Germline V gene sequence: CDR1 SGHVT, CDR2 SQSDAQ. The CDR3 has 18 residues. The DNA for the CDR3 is TGTGCCAGCAGCTTACCGCGCCTCGGGACTAGCGGGTTCTACGAGCAGTACTTC. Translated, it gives CASSLPRLGTSGFYEQYF.

DNA of the CDR3: TGTGCCAGTAGTATAAAAGGTATCAATCAGCCCCAGCATTTT. Protein product: CASSIKGINQPQHF. This rearrangement joins TRBV19 to TRBJ1-5, with D hard to call. Germline lookup yields CDR1 LNHDA and CDR2 SQIVND (reference sequence). Trimming pared 2 bases from V and 3 bases from J, leaving 8 bases between. The CDR3 consists of 14 residues.

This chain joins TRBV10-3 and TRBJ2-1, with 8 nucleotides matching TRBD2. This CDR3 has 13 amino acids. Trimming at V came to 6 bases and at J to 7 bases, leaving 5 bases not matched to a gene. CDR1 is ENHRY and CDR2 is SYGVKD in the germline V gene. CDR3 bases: TGTGCCATCAGAGCGGGGGTTAGGAATGAGCAGTTCTTC. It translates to CAIRAGVRNEQFF.

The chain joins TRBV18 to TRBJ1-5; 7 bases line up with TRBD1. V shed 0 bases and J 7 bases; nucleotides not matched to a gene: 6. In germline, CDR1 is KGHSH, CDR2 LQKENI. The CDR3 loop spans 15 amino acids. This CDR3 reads CASSPPGTAYQPQHF. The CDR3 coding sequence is TGTGCCAGCTCACCACCCGGGACAGCCTACCAGCCCCAGCATTTT.

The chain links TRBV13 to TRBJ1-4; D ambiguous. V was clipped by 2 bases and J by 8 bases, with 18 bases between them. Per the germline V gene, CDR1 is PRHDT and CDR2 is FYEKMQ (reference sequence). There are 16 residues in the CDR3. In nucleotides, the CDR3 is TGTGCCAGCAGCTTAAGGCCCCCAGGAAGGAACGAAAAACTGTTTTTT. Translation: CASSLRPPGRNEKLFF.

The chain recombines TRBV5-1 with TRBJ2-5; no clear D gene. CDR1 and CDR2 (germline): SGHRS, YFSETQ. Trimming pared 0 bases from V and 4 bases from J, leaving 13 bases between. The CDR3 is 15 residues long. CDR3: CASSLADTSLETQYF. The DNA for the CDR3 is TGCGCCAGCAGCTTGGCCGACACTTCGCTAGAGACCCAGTACTTC.

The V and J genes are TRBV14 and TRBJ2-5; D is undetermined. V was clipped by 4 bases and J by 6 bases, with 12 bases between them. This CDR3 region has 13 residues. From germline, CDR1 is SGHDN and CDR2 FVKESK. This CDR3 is CASSPVGSQTQYF. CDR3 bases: TGTGCCAGCAGCCCCGTGGGCTCACAGACCCAGTACTTC. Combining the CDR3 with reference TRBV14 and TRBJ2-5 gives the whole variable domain EAGVTQFPSHSVIEKGQTVTLRCDPISGHDNLYWYRRVMGKEIKFLLHFVKESKQDESGMPNNRFLAERTGGTYSTLKVQPAELEDSGVYFCASSPVGSQTQYFGPGTRLLVL.

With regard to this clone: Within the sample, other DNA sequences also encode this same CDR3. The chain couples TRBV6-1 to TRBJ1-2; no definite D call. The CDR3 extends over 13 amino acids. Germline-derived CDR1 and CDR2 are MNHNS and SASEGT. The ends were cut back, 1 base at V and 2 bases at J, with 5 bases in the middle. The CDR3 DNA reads TGTGCCAGCAGTGAAGAAGGGAACTATGGCTACACCTTC. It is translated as CASSEEGNYGYTF.

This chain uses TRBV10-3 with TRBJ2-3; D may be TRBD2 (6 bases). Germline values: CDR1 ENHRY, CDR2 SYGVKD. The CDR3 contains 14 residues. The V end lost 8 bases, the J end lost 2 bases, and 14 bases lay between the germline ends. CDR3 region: CAIRGGRDTDTQYF. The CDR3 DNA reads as TGTGCCATCCGGGGTGGGCGGGACACAGATACGCAGTATTTT.

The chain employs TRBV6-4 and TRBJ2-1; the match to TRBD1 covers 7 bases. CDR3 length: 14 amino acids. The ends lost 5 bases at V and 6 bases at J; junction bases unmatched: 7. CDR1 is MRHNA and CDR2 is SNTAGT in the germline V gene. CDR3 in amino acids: CASSPGTEINEQFF. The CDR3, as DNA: TGTGCCAGCAGTCCCGGGACAGAGATCAATGAGCAGTTCTTC.

For the CDR3, the DNA is TGTGCCAGCAGTCCTAGCGCCATTCAGTACTTC. Translating gives CASSPSAIQYF. This chain joins TRBV7-4 and TRBJ2-4; D is perhaps TRBD2 (6 bases). The CDR3 sequence is 11 residues long. Germline lookup yields CDR1 SGHVT and CDR2 SQSDAQ. With 6 bases removed from V and 9 bases from J, the gap between germline ends came to 9 bases.

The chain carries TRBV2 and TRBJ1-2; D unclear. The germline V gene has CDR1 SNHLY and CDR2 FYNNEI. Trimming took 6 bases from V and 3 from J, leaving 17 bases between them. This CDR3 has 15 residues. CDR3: CASRDDTLGYYGYTF. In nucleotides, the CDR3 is TGTGCCAGCAGGGACGACACCTTGGGCTACTATGGCTACACCTTC.

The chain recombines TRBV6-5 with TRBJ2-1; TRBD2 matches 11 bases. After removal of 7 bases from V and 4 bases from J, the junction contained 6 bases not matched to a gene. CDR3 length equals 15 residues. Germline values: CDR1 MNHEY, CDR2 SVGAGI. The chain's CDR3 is CASKAGLAVYNEQFF. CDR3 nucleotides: TGTGCCAGCAAGGCGGGACTAGCGGTTTACAATGAGCAGTTCTTC.

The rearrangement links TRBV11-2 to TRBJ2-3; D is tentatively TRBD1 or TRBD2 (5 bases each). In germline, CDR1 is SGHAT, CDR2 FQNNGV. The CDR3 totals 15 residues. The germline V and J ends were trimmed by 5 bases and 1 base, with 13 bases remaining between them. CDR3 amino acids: CASSPGTPGTDTQYF. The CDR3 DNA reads TGTGCCAGCAGCCCCGGGACCCCAGGCACAGATACGCAGTATTTT.